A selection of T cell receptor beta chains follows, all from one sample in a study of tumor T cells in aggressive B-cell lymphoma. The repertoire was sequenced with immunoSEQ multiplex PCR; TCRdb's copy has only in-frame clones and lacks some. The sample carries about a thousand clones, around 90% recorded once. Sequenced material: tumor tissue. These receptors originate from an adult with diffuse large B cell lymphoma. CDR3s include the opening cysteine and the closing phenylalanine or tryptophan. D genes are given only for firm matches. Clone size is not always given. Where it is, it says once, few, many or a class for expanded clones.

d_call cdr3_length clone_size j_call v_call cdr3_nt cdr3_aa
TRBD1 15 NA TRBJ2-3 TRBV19 TGTGCCAGTAGTATCTCGCAGGGGGTAACAGATACGCAGTATTTT CASSISQGVTDTQYF
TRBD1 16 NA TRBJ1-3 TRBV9 TGTGCCAGCAGCCCGTGGGACAGCGTGTCTGGAAACACCATATATTTT CASSPWDSVSGNTIYF
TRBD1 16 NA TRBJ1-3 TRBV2 TGTGCCAGCAGTCTAGGGACAGGAAGCTCTGGAAACACCATATATTTT CASSLGTGSSGNTIYF
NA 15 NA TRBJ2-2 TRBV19 TGTGCCAGTAGTACCCTACCAAGCAACACCGGGGAGCTGTTTTTT CASSTLPSNTGELFF
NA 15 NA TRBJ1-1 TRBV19 TGTGCCACCCGCGGAGTATTCGCGGCGGGCACTGAAGCTTTCTTT CATRGVFAAGTEAFF
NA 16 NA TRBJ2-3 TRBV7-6 TGTGCCAGCAGCCAAATACAGGGTTTTAGGGCAGATACGCAGTATTTT CASSQIQGFRADTQYF
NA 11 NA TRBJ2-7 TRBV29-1 TGCAGCGTTGGGGGCGGATACGAGCAGTACTTC CSVGGGYEQYF
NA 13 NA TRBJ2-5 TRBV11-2 TGTGCCAGCAGCCAGGGTCTCCAAGAGACCCAGTACTTC CASSQGLQETQYF
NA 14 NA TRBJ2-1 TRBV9 TGTGCCAGCAGCGCACCTAGCTCCCCTAATGAGCAGTTCTTC CASSAPSSPNEQFF
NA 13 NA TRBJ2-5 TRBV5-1 TGCGCCAGCAGCTTGGGAGGCTGGGAGACCCAGTACTTC CASSLGGWETQYF
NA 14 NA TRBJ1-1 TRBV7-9 TGTGCCAGCAGCTTTGGCCCAGGAAACACTGAAGCTTTCTTT CASSFGPGNTEAFF
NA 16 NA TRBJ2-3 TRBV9 TGTGCCAGCAGCGTAGGTGCTAGTTCTAGCACAGATACGCAGTATTTT CASSVGASSSTDTQYF
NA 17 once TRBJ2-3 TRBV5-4 TGTGCTAGCCTTACCCGTAGCGCCTTTGCCTTCACAGATACGCAGTATTTT CASLTRSAFAFTDTQYF
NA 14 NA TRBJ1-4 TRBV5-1 TGCGCCAGCAGCGAGACAGGTTTGGATGAAAAACTGTTTTTT CASSETGLDEKLFF
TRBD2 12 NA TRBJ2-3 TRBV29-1 TGCAGCGTTGACGGGGGGGGAGATACGCAGTATTTT CSVDGGGDTQYF
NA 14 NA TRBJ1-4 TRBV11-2 TGTGCCAGCAGCCTGGGAGGAACTAATGAAAAACTGTTTTTT CASSLGGTNEKLFF
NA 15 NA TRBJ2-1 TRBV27 TGTGCCAGCAGTTTGGGCACGACTAGTTACAATGAGCAGTTCTTC CASSLGTTSYNEQFF
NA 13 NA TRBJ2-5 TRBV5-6 TGTGCCAGCACCTCGGTTCTGAGTGAGACCCAGTACTTC CASTSVLSETQYF
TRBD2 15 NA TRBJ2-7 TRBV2 TGTGCCAGAGCGGGGGGGGCGGAGTTCACCTACGAGCAGTACTTC CARAGGAEFTYEQYF
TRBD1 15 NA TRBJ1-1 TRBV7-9 TGTGCCAGCAGCTTTCAAGGGGGCCGGAACACTGAAGCTTTCTTT CASSFQGGRNTEAFF
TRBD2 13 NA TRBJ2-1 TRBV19 TGTGCCACCTTTGGACTAGAGTACAATGAGCAGTTCTTC CATFGLEYNEQFF
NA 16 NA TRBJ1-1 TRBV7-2 TGTGCCAGCAGCTCCGACAGGTTGGGACTGAACACTGAAGCTTTCTTT CASSSDRLGLNTEAFF
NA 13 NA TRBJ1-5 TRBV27 TGTGCCAGCAGTATGTGGTCCGGTTGGCCCCAGCATTTT CASSMWSGWPQHF
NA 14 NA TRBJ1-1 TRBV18 TGTGCCAGCTCACTGGGGGGGCTGACCACTGAAGCTTTCTTT CASSLGGLTTEAFF
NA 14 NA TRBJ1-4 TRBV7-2 TGTGCCAGCAGCTTAGGCGGAATGAATGAAAAACTGTTTTTT CASSLGGMNEKLFF
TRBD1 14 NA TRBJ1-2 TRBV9 TGTGCCAGCAGCGGTAGGACAGGGGGATATGGCTACACCTTC CASSGRTGGYGYTF
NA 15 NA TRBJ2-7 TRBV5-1 TGCGCCAGCAGCTTGATTGGGGGGAGCTCCTACGAGCAGTACTTC CASSLIGGSSYEQYF
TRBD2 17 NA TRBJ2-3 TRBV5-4 TGTGCCAGCAGCTTGTCGCTAGCGGGAGTTCGTTCAGATACGCAGTATTTT CASSLSLAGVRSDTQYF
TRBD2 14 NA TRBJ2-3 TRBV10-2 TGCGCCAGCAGTGAATCGGGAGGGTCACGTACGCAGTATTTT CASSESGGSRTQYF
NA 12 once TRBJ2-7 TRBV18 TGTGCCAGCGGCAGAGTGGGAGACGAGCAGTACTTC CASGRVGDEQYF
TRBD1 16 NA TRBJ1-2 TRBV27 TGTGCCAGCAGTTTCGAGGGACAGGGGGCTTACTATGGCTACACCTTC CASSFEGQGAYYGYTF
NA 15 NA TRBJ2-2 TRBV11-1 TGTGCCAGCACCCTCAGGCTGGTGAACACCGGGGAGCTGTTTTTT CASTLRLVNTGELFF
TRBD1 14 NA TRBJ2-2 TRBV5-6 TGTGCCAGCAGCTCGGACAGGCTCCCCGGGGAGCTGTTTTTT CASSSDRLPGELFF
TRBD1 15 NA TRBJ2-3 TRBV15 TGTGCCACCAGCAGAGAGGGTACAGGGGGAGATACGCAGTATTTT CATSREGTGGDTQYF
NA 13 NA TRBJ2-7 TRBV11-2 TGTGCCAGCAGCTGGTTGGTCGGGTATGAGCAGTACTTC CASSWLVGYEQYF
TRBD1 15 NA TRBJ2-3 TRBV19 TGTGCCAGTAGTATACGGGACAGGGGCACAGATACGCAGTATTTT CASSIRDRGTDTQYF